The 25 T cell receptor beta chains presented below share a single source sample, sequenced in a study of CD8+ T cells in alopecia areata. Documented treatment: oral pan-JAK inhibitor, 5-10 mg twice daily. After isolation, RNA underwent reverse transcription to generate cDNA as the sequencing template. Using immunoSEQ multiplex PCR, the repertoire was profiled, and TCRdb retains in-frame clones only, with some absent. The sample lists 200,000 to 250,000 clones; over 60% were seen once. The material was CD4+ T cells sorted from blood, obtained around week 44, from a patient treated with tofacitinib. Receptors originate from a human donor with alopecia areata.

The CDR3 is CASGLARRQGTQLNYGYTF. In DNA, the CDR3 is TGTGCTAGTGGTTTGGCCCGAAGACAGGGGACACAGCTTAACTATGGCTACACCTTC. The chain carries TRBV12-5 and TRBJ1-2; 8 positions match TRBD1. Germline assignment: CDR1 LGHNT and CDR2 FRNRAP. CDR3 size: 19 residues. Trimming at V came to 1 base and at J to 1 base, leaving 14 bases not matched to a gene.

The rearrangement uses TRBV30 and TRBJ2-3; 13 positions agree with TRBD2. This CDR3 is built from 15 residues. Germline V CDR1 and CDR2: GTSNPN, SVGIG (reference sequence). Unmatched junction bases numbered 7, after V lost 7 bases and J lost 3 bases. CDR3 amino acids: CASTPGLAGTDTQYF. Written as DNA, the CDR3 is TGTGCCTCTACCCCGGGACTAGCGGGGACAGATACGCAGTATTTT.

The rearrangement joins TRBV14 to TRBJ2-5; D ambiguous. Trimming left V 0 bases short and J 0 bases short, with 5 bases between. From germline, CDR1 is SGHDN and CDR2 FVKESK. The CDR3 totals 14 residues. This CDR3 is CASSQEAYQETQYF. CDR3 sequence (DNA): TGTGCCAGCAGCCAAGAAGCGTACCAAGAGACCCAGTACTTC.

This chain uses TRBV19 with TRBJ1-2; D possibly corresponds to TRBD1 (5 bases). Germline CDR1 reads LNHDA; CDR2 reads SQIVND (reference sequence). Trimming left V 7 bases short and J 0 bases short, with 9 bases between. CDR3 length: 13 amino acids. The CDR3, as DNA: TGTGCCAGTACCCCCAGGGCTAACTATGGCTACACCTTC. This encodes CASTPRANYGYTF.

The V gene is TRBV29-1, the J gene TRBJ1-1; 7 bases fit TRBD1. The CDR3 consists of 12 residues. With 8 bases clipped from V and 3 bases from J, the junction kept 6 bases outside the gene matches. Germline-derived CDR1 and CDR2 are SQVTM and ANQGSEA. CDR3 residues: CSSRGLYTEAFF. DNA for the CDR3: TGCAGCTCCAGGGGGTTGTACACTGAAGCTTTCTTT.

This clone showed up just a few times. The V and J genes are TRBV9 and TRBJ1-2; 9 nucleotides line up with TRBD1. Germline V gene sequence: CDR1 SGDLS, CDR2 YYNGEE. After removal of 2 bases from V and 6 bases from J, the junction contained 5 bases not matched to a gene. The CDR3 is made up of 14 amino acids. The CDR3 protein is CASSVRRDRDGYTF. The CDR3 nucleotides read TGTGCCAGCAGCGTGCGCCGGGACAGGGATGGCTACACCTTC. The full variable domain, with the rest looked up from reference TRBV9 and TRBJ1-2, is DSGVTQTPKHLITATGQRVTLRCSPRSGDLSVYWYQQSLDQGLQFLIQYYNGEERAKGNILERFSAQQFPDLHSELNLSSLELGDSALYFCASSVRRDRDGYTFGSGTRLTVV.

CDR3: CASSFVGTDYTDTQYF. CDR3 nucleotides: TGTGCCAGCAGTTTTGTAGGGACGGACTACACAGATACGCAGTATTTT. This chain links TRBV27 with TRBJ2-3, with a possible D match to TRBD2 (6 bases). CDR1 MNHEY and CDR2 SMNVEV come from the germline V gene (reference sequence). The CDR3 is 16 amino acids. Trimming removed 3 bases at V and 2 bases at J, with 15 bases between.

The chain couples TRBV5-6 to TRBJ2-1, with D perhaps TRBD2 (5 bases). This CDR3 contains 16 residues. The germline CDR1 and CDR2 sequences are SGHDT and YYEEEE. The V end lost 0 bases, the J end lost 3 bases, and 13 bases lay between the germline ends. CDR3 bases: TGTGCCAGCAGCTTGGGGAATATCGGGGACTACAATGAGCAGTTCTTC. Encoded protein: CASSLGNIGDYNEQFF. Together with reference TRBV5-6 and TRBJ2-1, the CDR3 gives the full variable domain: DAGVTQSPTHLIKTRGQQVTLRCSPKSGHDTVSWYQQALGQGPQFIFQYYEEEERQRGNFPDRFSGHQFPNYSSELNVNALLLGDSALYLCASSLGNIGDYNEQFFGPGTRLTVL.

The genes are TRBV29-1 and TRBJ1-4, with D unclear. V was pared by 5 bases and J by 0 bases, with 7 bases between. The germline V gene encodes CDR1 SQVTM and CDR2 ANQGSEA. The CDR3 length is 13 residues. The CDR3 protein is CSVQHSTNEKLFF. The CDR3 coding sequence is TGCAGCGTTCAGCACTCAACTAATGAAAAACTGTTTTTT.

This chain uses TRBV7-9 with TRBJ2-1, with D possibly matching TRBD2 (5 bases). V lost 7 bases to trimming and J lost 8 bases, with 12 bases between them. This CDR3 contains 12 residues. In germline, CDR1 is SEHNR, CDR2 FQNEAQ (reference sequence). CDR3 DNA: TGTGCCAGCACCTGGGGAGAGTATGAGCAGTTCTTC. Its translation is CASTWGEYEQFF.

V is TRBV29-1 and J is TRBJ1-5, with TRBD1 identical over 7 bases. Unmatched junction bases numbered 7, after V lost 7 bases and J lost 4 bases. The CDR3 is made up of 13 amino acids. CDR1 is SQVTM, CDR2 ANQGSEA, per germline. The CDR3 spells CSATGVGNQPQHF. CDR3 DNA sequence: TGCAGCGCCACAGGGGTTGGTAATCAGCCCCAGCATTTT.

The chain joins TRBV5-1 to TRBJ1-2; 12 bases fit TRBD1. After removal of 2 bases from V and 8 bases from J, the junction contained 4 bases not matched to a gene. The CDR3 sequence is 14 residues long. In germline, CDR1 is SGHRS, CDR2 YFSETQ. The CDR3 loop is CASSLTGTGGGYTF. CDR3 coding DNA: TGCGCCAGCAGCTTAACCGGGACAGGGGGCGGCTACACCTTC. Full variable domain (remainder filled in from reference TRBV5-1 and TRBJ1-2): KAGVTQTPRYLIKTRGQQVTLSCSPISGHRSVSWYQQTPGQGLQFLFEYFSETQRNKGNFPGRFSGRQFSNSRSEMNVSTLELGDSALYLCASSLTGTGGGYTFGSGTRLTVV.

The V call is TRBV7-9, the J call TRBJ2-2, with D possibly TRBD1 on 6 matching bases. The germline CDR1 and CDR2 sequences are SEHNR and FQNEAQ (reference sequence). The V gene lost 1 base and the J gene lost 0 bases, with 9 bases spanning the gap. The CDR3 loop spans 16 amino acids. CDR3 residues: CASSLDRASNTGELFF. The CDR3 DNA reads TGTGCCAGCAGCTTAGACAGGGCGTCGAACACCGGGGAGCTGTTTTTT.

The chain has TRBV6-6 and TRBJ1-6, with D perhaps matching TRBD1 (6 bases). CDR3 size: 14 residues. Germline loops: CDR1 MNHNY, CDR2 SVGAGI (reference sequence). V was trimmed by 5 bases and J by 9 bases, leaving 14 bases between them. The DNA for the CDR3 is TGTGCCAGCAGTCCGGACAGCAATGTTTCACCCCTCCACTTT. Encoded protein: CASSPDSNVSPLHF.

The chain joins TRBV10-1 to TRBJ2-1; 7 bases align to TRBD1. CDR1 WNHNN and CDR2 SYGVQD come from the germline V gene (reference sequence). V dropped 3 bases and J dropped 4; count of bases not matched to a gene: 6. The CDR3 has 15 amino acids. CDR3 coding DNA: TGCGCCAGCAGTGATTCAGGGGGTCCGTACAATGAGCAGTTCTTC. This gives the protein CASSDSGGPYNEQFF.

V usage is TRBV5-6 and J usage is TRBJ1-2; D gene ambiguous. The germline V gene encodes CDR1 SGHDT and CDR2 YYEEEE. This CDR3 has 15 residues. The V end lost 3 bases, the J end lost 4 bases, and 16 bases lay between the germline ends. CDR3 coding DNA: TGTGCCAGCAGCTACGCCTTCGGTAGCGTCTATGGCTACACCTTC. This encodes CASSYAFGSVYGYTF.

This clone has more than one count but fewer than ten. This chain links TRBV30 with TRBJ1-2; 8 bases fit TRBD1. Germline CDR1 GTSNPN, CDR2 SVGIG (reference sequence). V gave up 2 bases and J gave up 2 bases; unmatched junction bases: 4. There are 14 residues in the CDR3. The CDR3 is CAWSTGQVNYGYTF. In nucleotides, the CDR3 is TGTGCCTGGAGTACGGGACAGGTCAACTATGGCTACACCTTC.

This chain links TRBV6-1 with TRBJ1-6; D not resolved. Germline V gene sequence: CDR1 MNHNS, CDR2 SASEGT. Trimming cost V 8 bases and J 11 bases, with 19 bases left between them. The CDR3 has 14 residues. The CDR3 coding sequence is TGTGCCAGCGTATTGGACCCCCTTGGGCCACCCCTCCACTTT. Protein sequence: CASVLDPLGPPLHF.

This clone occurred a few times. The chain joins TRBV7-2 to TRBJ1-2, with D tentatively TRBD1 (6 bases). CDR1 and CDR2 from the germline V gene are SGHTA and FQGNSA. V was trimmed by 0 bases and J by 5 bases, leaving 13 bases between them. The CDR3 loop spans 15 amino acids. CDR3 sequence (DNA): TGTGCCAGCAGCTTAGCCTTACCGGGACAATATGGCTACACCTTC. Translated: CASSLALPGQYGYTF.

The J gene is TRBJ2-1, the V gene TRBV4-3, with 9 positions matching TRBD2. V shed 1 base, J shed 8 bases, and the junction held 9 bases outside the gene matches. Looked up from germline, CDR1 is LGHNA and CDR2 is YSLEER. This CDR3 has 16 amino acids. CDR3: CASSQGLAGTSYEQFF. The CDR3 coding sequence is TGCGCCAGCAGCCAAGGTCTAGCGGGGACCTCGTATGAGCAGTTCTTC.

The V gene is TRBV29-1, the J gene TRBJ1-1; possibly TRBD1 for D (5 bases). The germline V gene encodes CDR1 SQVTM and CDR2 ANQGSEA. Trimming took 1 base from V and 7 from J, leaving 13 bases between them. The CDR3 has 13 residues. CDR3 coding DNA: TGCAGCGTTGAAGGGTTGAGGGGCGATGAAGCTTTCTTT. Translation: CSVEGLRGDEAFF. The whole variable domain, remainder taken from reference TRBV29-1 and TRBJ1-1, is SAVISQKPSRDICQRGTSLTIQCQVDSQVTMMFWYRQQPGQSLTLIATANQGSEATYESGFVIDKFPISRPNLTFSTLTVSNMSPEDSSIYLCSVEGLRGDEAFFGQGTRLTVV.

This clone was detected only a few times. The J gene is TRBJ1-1, the V gene TRBV29-1; D unresolved. Germline CDR1 SQVTM, CDR2 ANQGSEA. The CDR3 extends over 15 amino acids. V shed 3 bases and J shed 1 base, with 15 bases lying between them. In DNA form, the CDR3 reads TGCAGCGTTGAGGCTTCAGGTGCCGCGAACACTGAAGCTTTCTTT. This sequence encodes CSVEASGAANTEAFF. Complete variable domain (other parts from reference TRBV29-1 and TRBJ1-1): SAVISQKPSRDICQRGTSLTIQCQVDSQVTMMFWYRQQPGQSLTLIATANQGSEATYESGFVIDKFPISRPNLTFSTLTVSNMSPEDSSIYLCSVEASGAANTEAFFGQGTRLTVV.

The V and J genes are TRBV6-1 and TRBJ1-2; 7 bases line up with TRBD1. This CDR3 region has 15 residues. The V and J ends lost 3 bases and 2 bases, in that order; junction bases with no gene match: 6. Germline CDR1 MNHNS, CDR2 SASEGT. The CDR3 loop is CASSENPTGNYGYTF. CDR3 coding DNA: TGTGCCAGCAGTGAGAATCCGACAGGGAACTATGGCTACACCTTC.

The chain combines TRBV5-1 with TRBJ2-3, with no clear D. CDR1 is SGHRS and CDR2 is YFSETQ in the germline V gene. CDR3 size: 16 residues. The V gene lost 5 bases and the J gene lost 2 bases, with 18 bases spanning the gap. The CDR3 region is CASSPVVRATTDTQYF. CDR3 coding DNA: TGCGCCAGCAGTCCGGTGGTCCGAGCTACCACAGATACGCAGTATTTT.

This clone was detected a few times. The chain employs TRBV7-3 and TRBJ2-7; D gene ambiguous. Trimming shortened V by 4 bases and J by 3 bases, and 10 bases separated the two germline ends. Germline V gene data show CDR1 as SGHTA and CDR2 as FQGTGA. The CDR3 contains 13 residues. CDR3 in amino acids: CASSSGSGYEQYF. Here the CDR3 DNA reads TGTGCCAGCAGCTCCGGTTCTGGCTACGAGCAGTACTTC.